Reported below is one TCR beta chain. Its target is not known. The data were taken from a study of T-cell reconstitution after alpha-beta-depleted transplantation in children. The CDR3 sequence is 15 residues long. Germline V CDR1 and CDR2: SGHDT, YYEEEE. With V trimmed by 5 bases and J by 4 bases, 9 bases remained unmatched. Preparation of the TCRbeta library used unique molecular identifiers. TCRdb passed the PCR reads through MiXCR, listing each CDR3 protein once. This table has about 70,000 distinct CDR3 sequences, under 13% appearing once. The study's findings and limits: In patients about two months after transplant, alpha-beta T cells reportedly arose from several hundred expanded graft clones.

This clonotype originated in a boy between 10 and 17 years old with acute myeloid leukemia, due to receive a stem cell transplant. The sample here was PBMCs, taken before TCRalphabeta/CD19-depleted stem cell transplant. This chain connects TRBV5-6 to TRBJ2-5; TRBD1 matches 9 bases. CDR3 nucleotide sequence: TGTGCCAGCAGACCCCCGGGACAGGGAGGAGAGACCCAGTACTTC. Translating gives CASRPPGQGGETQYF.